This TCR beta chain appears in the sequencing data of a study of CD8 T cells in ankylosing spondylitis. For TCR beta, libraries came from quantitative 5'-RACE with molecular barcodes. TCRdb used MiXCR to reprocess the 5' RACE reads, holding one entry per CDR3 protein. Here the sample spans 200,000 to 250,000 distinct CDR3 sequences, about a sixth being singletons. Germline V gene lookup returns CDR1 MNHEY and CDR2 SVGAGI. Trimming pared 0 bases from V and 5 bases from J, leaving 14 bases between. The CDR3 contains 15 residues. About this clonotype itself: No antigen is known for it.

Findings of the study overall: Peripheral blood samples showed relatively rare disease-linked clones, and these clones were CD8+. A motif in TCR beta, a set of eight highly homologous variants, appeared characteristic of ankylosing spondylitis blood. Significantly higher representation of disease-linked clones was reported for matched ankylosing spondylitis synovial fluid.

The V gene is TRBV6-5, the J gene TRBJ2-7; D remains unclear. The sequence was collected from a male donor with ankylosing spondylitis. The specimen was blood, either unsorted or a sorted T cell fraction (not recorded which). The CDR3 loop is CASSYSKALPHEQYF. The CDR3, as DNA: TGTGCCAGCAGTTACTCGAAAGCTTTGCCCCACGAGCAGTACTTC.